This paragraph reports one T cell receptor beta chain. The specificity of this receptor is unknown. Base-call qualities are not available, and no considerably larger clone is one nucleotide away. This sample stems from a study of shared clonotypes between healthy human individuals (dated by TCRdb to 2020 to 2022). At the level of the whole study: A few men and a couple of women, aged 18 to 49 years, made up the cohort. Leukapheresis yielded between about 0.9 and 9.5 billion PBMCs per donor. For each donor, CD4 naive and CD4 memory were each given three plates, CD8 naive was given two plates, and CD8 memory was given one plate. To estimate repertoire size and how much clonotype sharing occurs between individuals, the study deeply sequenced the blood TCR repertoires of several healthy adults. Different laboratories and diverse techniques were used to prepare libraries and sequence TCR repertoires, to increase sequencing depth and limit assay-specific biases.

Paper-wide results and their limitations: Sampling was restricted to blood, and TCR repertoires in tissues likely differ from the TCR repertoires found in blood. Higher generation probabilities were observed for clonotypes shared by all four sorted-subset donors than for non-shared clonotypes. Pairwise subsampling led to the expectation that sequencing depth would affect the degree of clonotype sharing among donors. Estimated clonotype richness was generally larger for naive than for memory subsets. Across four donors, 5% to 6% of naive CD4, over 3% of naive CD8, under 2.5% of memory CD4, and under 0.45% of memory CD8 clonotypes were shared. Incomplete sequencing was indicated by rarefaction of sorted-subset datasets, despite the large sequencing depth. The small number of donors limited the genetic and exposure-history diversity represented.

The donors were healthy, HIV-negative adults with no recently reported acute infections or vaccinations. Every donor was a Caucasian adult residing in Nashville, Tennessee, USA. CD4+ T cells were enriched by magnetic negative selection; naive cells were then positively selected on CD45RA, and the negative fraction formed the memory subset. Blood was collected by leukapheresis, and PBMCs were isolated by Ficoll-Histopaque density gradient centrifugation and then cryopreserved in liquid nitrogen vapor phase. Analytical flow cytometry was used to check the purity and quantity of each magnetically sorted T cell population. Each sorted fraction had its genomic DNA isolated and then quantified by UV absorbance on a Nanodrop 2000c. The CDR3, from cysteine to phenylalanine, totals 18 residues. Of all the DNA, just the CDR3 is kept, 54 bases in frame from base 1. Via the germline V gene, CDR1 is MRHNA and CDR2 SNTAGT. At the junction V is shortened by 5 bases and J by 0 bases; bases outside the gene matches: 8.

Using the deep immunoSEQ assay, multiplex PCR amplified TCR CDR3 regions from genomic DNA. For each cell subset, the extracted genomic DNA was distributed evenly across all wells of several immunoSEQ 96-well plates, and each plate served as one replicate. For sorted subsets, approximately 210 ng of genomic DNA, equivalent to around 29,000 T cell genomes, went into each replicate PCR. The purified libraries were quantified using a Qubit 3.0 fluorometer, sized with a Bioanalyzer 2100, and then quantified again using the KAPA Library Quantification kit. Every immunoSEQ 96-well plate was sequenced on a separate single-read 150-cycle Illumina NextSeq 550 flow cell. The paper's data handling went like this. Because only junctional sequences without quality scores were contained in the immunoSEQ output, filtering matching that applied to full-length reads could not be performed. To assign V/J genes and CDR3, sequences were annotated against IMGT germline references using PyIR, a Python wrapper for IgBLAST v1.9. Reads were filtered out if the reads had weak V/J assignments (E-value above 1e-6), no CDR3, stop codons, out-of-frame junctions, or ambiguous translated residues. V3J clonotypes were defined by identical inferred V gene, J gene, and CDR3 amino acid sequence. Percentage overlap between repertoires was computed as shared unique clonotypes divided by the size of the smaller repertoire. Three approaches were used to assess repertoire richness: RTK rarefaction, the Chao1 estimator, and Recon v2.1 estimates of unobserved clonotypes. OLGA was used to compute generation probabilities for all TCRbeta clonotypes that the gDNA method yielded from a handful of donors. As stored in TCRdb, this immuneACCESS dataset retains in-frame rearrangements with V and J assigned. A fraction of the clones does not appear; measured against another copy, unresolved V genes explain less than half of the discrepancy, and the remainder lacks a known reason. D and trimming come from the DNA, and the V and J calls and clone size come from that table. The sample table records more than 1.2 million clones; roughly 98.5% of these occur just once. Clones ranked in the top ten supply 0.36% of the sample.

The sequenced material came from naive CD4+ T cells sorted from blood. The sample's cell subset or site, from its label and the paper: CD45RA+ positively selected. The TCR was taken from a young man in good health. This receptor chain uses TRBV6-4 and TRBJ2-1; TRBD2 lines up with 12 middle nucleotides. In nucleotide form, the sequence is TGTGCCAGCAGTAAGACTAGCGGGAGCTCCTACTCCTACAATGAGCAGTTCTTC. Its translation is CASSKTSGSSYSYNEQFF.